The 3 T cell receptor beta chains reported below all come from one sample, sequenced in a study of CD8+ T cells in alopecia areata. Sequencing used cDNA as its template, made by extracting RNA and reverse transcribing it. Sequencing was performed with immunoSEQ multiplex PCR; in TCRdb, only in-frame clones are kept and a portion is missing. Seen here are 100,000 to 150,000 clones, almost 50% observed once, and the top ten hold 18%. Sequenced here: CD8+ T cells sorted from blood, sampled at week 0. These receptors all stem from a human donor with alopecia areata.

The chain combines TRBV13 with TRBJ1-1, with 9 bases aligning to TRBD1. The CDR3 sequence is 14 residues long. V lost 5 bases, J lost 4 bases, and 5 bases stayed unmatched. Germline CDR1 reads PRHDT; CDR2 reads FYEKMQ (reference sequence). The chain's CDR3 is CASSEGQGVTEAFF. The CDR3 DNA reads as TGTGCCAGCAGCGAGGGACAGGGCGTCACTGAAGCTTTCTTT. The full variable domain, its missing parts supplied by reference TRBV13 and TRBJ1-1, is AAGVIQSPRHLIKEKRETATLKCYPIPRHDTVYWYQQGPGQDPQFLISFYEKMQSDKGSIPDRFSAQQFSDYHSELNMSSLELGDSALYFCASSEGQGVTEAFFGQGTRLTVV.

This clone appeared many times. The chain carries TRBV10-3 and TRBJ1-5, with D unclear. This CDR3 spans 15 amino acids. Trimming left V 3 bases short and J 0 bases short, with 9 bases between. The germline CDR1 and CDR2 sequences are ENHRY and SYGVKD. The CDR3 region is CAISDSEYSNQPQHF. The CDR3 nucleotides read TGTGCCATCAGTGATTCTGAATATAGCAATCAGCCCCAGCATTTT.

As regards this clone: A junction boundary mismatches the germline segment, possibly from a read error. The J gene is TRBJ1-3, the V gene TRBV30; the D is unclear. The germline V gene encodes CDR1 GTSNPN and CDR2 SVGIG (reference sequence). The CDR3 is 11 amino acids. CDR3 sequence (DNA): TGTGCCTGGAGTGAGCTCGAGGCCCCACATTTT. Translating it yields CAWSELEAPHF.